This TCR beta chain was retrieved from a study of long-term antiretroviral therapy in people with HIV. The study, taken as a whole, reports: Clones that had undergone expansion before ART prevailed in the repertoire throughout all time points.

Every one of the donors gave at least one pre-ART PBMC sample and at least two post-ART PBMC samples. Version v3.0 of the immunoSEQ assay was performed at survey level. What sequencing targeted per sample was about 40,000-50,000 T-cell genomes. The assay was immunoSEQ multiplex PCR, and TCRdb's table has in-frame clones only and misses some. The table includes about 23,000 clones, around four fifths detected once. As for this clone: Its antigen is as yet unknown.

This receptor was identified in a man in his forties or fifties with HIV. Here the sequenced sample was unsorted PBMCs, taken 1.6 years after starting antiretroviral therapy.

The CDR3 here is CASSLVGGTDTQYF. The CDR3 DNA reads as TGTGCCAGCAGCTTAGTGGGCGGCACAGATACGCAGTATTTT. The V and J genes are TRBV13 and TRBJ2-3; D gene unclear. V gave up 1 base and J gave up 1 base, with 6 bases separating them. The CDR3 runs 14 residues. In germline, CDR1 is PRHDT, CDR2 FYEKMQ (reference sequence).